This TCR beta chain was identified during a study of sequential checkpoint blockade in melanoma. Study details: Each arm's sequence ended with maintenance nivolumab. TCRβ was sequenced from DNA of 91 pretreatment tumors. Twenty-two patients had tumor biopsies before treatment and at week 13. Regarding the study as a whole: Rising tumor T-cell fraction and clonality meant about 30 times likelier benefit.

With respect to this clone: What it binds is unknown.

Treatment reported: randomized to nivolumab then ipilimumab (arm A) or the reverse (arm B). Trimming took 6 bases from V and 2 from J; bases not matched to a gene: 7. The CDR3 extends over 15 amino acids. From germline, CDR1 is SGDLS and CDR2 YYNGEE. This table comes from immunoSEQ multiplex PCR, and its TCRdb copy is limited to in-frame clones, with some not included. The sample shows 7,000 to 9,500 clones, 23% of them seen only once. This sequence joins TRBV9 and TRBJ2-3; 9 bases agree with TRBD2. Source: tumor tissue (inferred from file names), taken from a patient given nivolumab and ipilimumab in sequence. The source is a human donor with melanoma. CDR3 residues: CASTLSGGYTDTQYF. CDR3 DNA sequence: TGTGCCAGCACTCTTAGCGGGGGATACACAGATACGCAGTATTTT.